This TCR beta chain was retrieved from a study of blood T cells in healthy people across ages. Comment on this clonotype: The antigen is undetermined.

This CDR3 region has 15 residues. The germline gives CDR1 SGHTA, CDR2 FQGNSA. The donors, aged roughly 6 to 100, were healthy Caucasians from Russia. Every donor contributed roughly 11 milliliters of peripheral blood by blood draw. The amount of total RNA extracted per sample was at least 5 micrograms. Sample-barcoded 5' priming and a J-beta primer mix drove a second PCR of roughly 7 to 11 cycles. TCRdb reprocessed the 5' RACE reads with MiXCR, giving one entry per CDR3 protein. Of some 1.4 million distinct CDR3 sequences in the sample, 40% to 50% were seen once. General study results and limits: Correlation between TCR beta diversity and naive T cell percentage was strong.

This clonotype was sampled from a woman aged 18-30 years in good health. The genes are TRBV7-2 and TRBJ2-7, with TRBD2 identical over 9 bases. Sequencing was done on a sample of blood. Here the CDR3 reads CASLRLADISYEQYF. The CDR3 DNA follows: TGTGCAAGCTTGCGACTAGCGGATATCTCCTACGAGCAGTACTTC.